These 25 T cell receptor beta chains originate from one sample sequenced in a study of shared clonotypes between healthy human individuals. Generated by immunoSEQ multiplex PCR, the TCRdb table keeps only in-frame clones and is missing some. The profile shows more than 400,000 clones, 96% of them singletons. Sequencing used naive CD4+ T cells sorted from blood. The subset here: CD45RA+ positively selected. These receptors all stem from a woman aged 25 to 39 in good health.

The chain employs TRBV15 and TRBJ2-1; 13 nucleotides match TRBD2. Germline V lookup: CDR1 LNHNV, CDR2 YYDKDF (reference sequence). The CDR3 sequence is 15 residues long. After removal of 4 bases from V and 8 bases from J, the junction contained 5 bases not matched to a gene. The chain's CDR3 is CATSKGLAGKDEQFF. CDR3 DNA: TGTGCCACCAGCAAGGGACTAGCGGGAAAAGATGAGCAGTTCTTC.

V and J are TRBV7-3 and TRBJ2-6; 9 positions agree with TRBD1. The CDR3 consists of 18 residues. Germline assignment: CDR1 SGHTA and CDR2 FQGTGA. The J segment lost 2 bases and the V segment lost 1 base, leaving 6 bases of the junction unmatched. The CDR3 nucleotides are TGTGCCAGCAGCTTAATCGGGACAGGGTTTGCTGGGGCCAACGTCCTGACTTTC. It specifies CASSLIGTGFAGANVLTF.

This chain links TRBV4-1 with TRBJ1-2; unclear D gene. From germline, CDR1 is MGHRA and CDR2 YSYEKL. V lost 3 bases to trimming and J lost 8 bases, with 19 bases between them. CDR3 length: 15 amino acids. The CDR3 nucleotides are TGCGCCAGCAGCCACGTCCTACGGGCCGTCGGGGGCTACACCTTC. This encodes CASSHVLRAVGGYTF.

The chain recombines TRBV18 with TRBJ1-1; 7 bases align to TRBD1. Germline trimming cut 3 bases from V and 1 base from J; bases unmatched to any gene: 5. CDR3 length equals 15 residues. Per the germline V gene, CDR1 is KGHSH and CDR2 is LQKENI. The CDR3 nucleotides are TGTGCCAGCTCACCTCTGACAGGGCAGAACACTGAAGCTTTCTTT. Encoded protein: CASSPLTGQNTEAFF.

The chain combines TRBV29-1 with TRBJ1-3, with D tentatively TRBD1 (6 bases). This CDR3 contains 13 residues. CDR1 and CDR2 (germline): SQVTM, ANQGSEA. V lost 7 bases and J 1 base, leaving 11 bases between the germline ends. This CDR3 reads CSARQASGNTIYF. The CDR3, as DNA: TGCAGCGCCCGACAGGCTTCTGGAAACACCATATATTTT.

The chain employs TRBV19 and TRBJ2-7; 15 bases are a match to TRBD2. This CDR3 contains 15 residues. The germline CDR1 and CDR2 sequences are LNHDA and SQIVND (reference sequence). The trim removed 9 bases at V and 2 bases at J, leaving 5 bases unmatched. The CDR3 protein is CARGTSGRPTYEQYF. CDR3 nucleotide sequence: TGTGCCAGGGGGACTAGCGGGAGGCCAACCTACGAGCAGTACTTC.

This chain links TRBV19 with TRBJ2-7; D gene uncertain. This CDR3 contains 12 residues. Trimming took 6 bases from V and 2 from J, leaving 8 bases between them. Germline-derived CDR1 and CDR2 are LNHDA and SQIVND (reference sequence). CDR3: CASRTPPYEQYF. The CDR3 coding sequence is TGTGCCAGTAGAACTCCCCCCTACGAGCAGTACTTC.

CDR3 DNA sequence: TGTGCCAGTAATCAGGGGTTCTCCTACGAGCAGTACTTC. Protein sequence: CASNQGFSYEQYF. The chain links TRBV28 to TRBJ2-7, with D perhaps matching TRBD1 (6 bases). Germline CDR1 is MDHEN and CDR2 is SYDVKM. Deletions cut 9 bases from V and 0 bases from J, with 12 bases between. CDR3 length equals 13 residues.

The chain couples TRBV19 to TRBJ1-2, with D possibly TRBD1 on 6 matching bases. This CDR3 has 16 amino acids. Germline V gene sequence: CDR1 LNHDA, CDR2 SQIVND (reference sequence). Trimming shortened V by 6 bases and J by 0 bases, and 17 bases separated the two germline ends. CDR3: CASSNTNRDTNYGYTF. The DNA for the CDR3 is TGTGCCAGTAGCAATACAAACAGGGATACTAACTATGGCTACACCTTC.

The V and J genes are TRBV7-7 and TRBJ2-7; D remains ambiguous. Trimming cost V 5 bases and J 4 bases, with 12 bases left between them. The CDR3 spans 13 residues. The V gene's germline CDR1 is SSHAT and CDR2 FNYEAQ (reference sequence). CDR3 in DNA: TGTGCCAGCAGCCCTGCCCCTGGATACGAGCAGTACTTC. This codes for CASSPAPGYEQYF.

The J gene is TRBJ1-1, the V gene TRBV19; D not resolved. Trimming pared 2 bases from V and 1 base from J, leaving 8 bases between. CDR3 length: 14 residues. Per the germline V gene, CDR1 is LNHDA and CDR2 is SQIVND (reference sequence). CDR3 DNA sequence: TGTGCCAGTAGTATACGACAAGCGAACACTGAAGCTTTCTTT. Translated, it gives CASSIRQANTEAFF.

Remarks on this clone: The same CDR3 also results from other DNA sequences found in this sample. V gene TRBV28 combines with J gene TRBJ2-3; D possibly matches TRBD1 or TRBD2 (7 bases each). Trimming removed 6 bases from V and 3 bases from J, with 16 bases in between. CDR1 and CDR2 from the germline V gene are MDHEN and SYDVKM. The CDR3 is made up of 15 amino acids. The CDR3 sequence: CASSLRQGGTDTQYF. CDR3 bases: TGTGCCAGCAGCCTACGTCAGGGGGGGACAGATACGCAGTATTTT.

This chain links TRBV19 with TRBJ2-1; 7 nucleotides align to TRBD1. The CDR3 loop spans 13 amino acids. CDR1 and CDR2 from the germline V gene are LNHDA and SQIVND (reference sequence). Trimming cost V 6 bases and J 9 bases; bases outside gene matches: 8. CDR3 coding DNA: TGTGCCAGTAGATCGACAGGGTTCAGTGAGCAGTTCTTC. It is translated as CASRSTGFSEQFF.

Turning to this clone: Within the sample, other DNA sequences also encode this same CDR3. The CDR3 coding sequence is TGTGCCAGTAGTATAGGACGCACAGATACGCAGTATTTT. This gives the protein CASSIGRTDTQYF. The chain combines TRBV19 with TRBJ2-3; D ambiguous. Per the germline V gene, CDR1 is LNHDA and CDR2 is SQIVND (reference sequence). This CDR3 spans 13 amino acids. Trimming shortened V by 1 base and J by 1 base, and 3 bases separated the two germline ends.

This clone is a singleton in its sample. J is TRBJ1-1 and V is TRBV28; D is ambiguous. Germline V gene data show CDR1 as MDHEN and CDR2 as SYDVKM. Trimming removed 5 bases from V and 4 bases from J, with 11 bases in between. This CDR3 region has 13 residues. CDR3 loop: CASSQLTLTEAFF. The CDR3 bases are TGTGCCAGCAGTCAGCTGACTCTCACTGAAGCTTTCTTT.

The chain carries TRBV30 and TRBJ1-1; D gene uncertain. V dropped 3 bases and J dropped 0 bases, with 14 bases sitting between them. The CDR3 length is 15 residues. From germline, CDR1 is GTSNPN and CDR2 SVGIG (reference sequence). CDR3 in amino acids: CAWRSAKLMNTEAFF. CDR3 nucleotides: TGTGCCTGGAGGTCGGCAAAACTGATGAACACTGAAGCTTTCTTT.

This clone was counted a single time. The V and J genes are TRBV7-3 and TRBJ2-5; D possibly corresponds to TRBD2 (6 bases). The end of the DNA aligns better with TRBJ2-7, so the J call may be wrong. The CDR3 is 14 residues long. Per the germline V gene, CDR1 is SGHTA and CDR2 is FQGTGA. The CDR3 nucleotides read TGTGCCAGCAGCCCCCTTGGCGGGGACGCCGAGCAGTACTTC. This encodes CASSPLGGDAEQYF.

The chain combines TRBV7-9 with TRBJ1-1; 7 bases are shared with TRBD1. In germline, CDR1 is SEHNR, CDR2 FQNEAQ (reference sequence). Germline trimming cut 1 base from V and 0 bases from J; bases unmatched to any gene: 2. There are 15 residues in the CDR3. The CDR3 loop is CASSLDGTVNTEAFF. In nucleotides, the CDR3 is TGTGCCAGCAGCTTAGATGGGACAGTGAACACTGAAGCTTTCTTT.

J is TRBJ2-7 and V is TRBV6-6; D might be TRBD1 or TRBD2, each matching 5 bases. The CDR3 runs to 13 residues. The germline V gene encodes CDR1 MNHNY and CDR2 SVGAGI (reference sequence). Trimming pared 2 bases from V and 4 bases from J, leaving 9 bases between. The CDR3 nucleotides read TGTGCCAGCAGTTACCTCTGGGGGTACGAGCAGTACTTC. This sequence encodes CASSYLWGYEQYF.

The V gene is TRBV28, the J gene TRBJ2-5; no definite D call. Trimming took off 6 bases at V and 5 bases at J, with 22 bases between the two ends. The germline V gene has CDR1 MDHEN and CDR2 SYDVKM. This CDR3 comprises 16 residues. The chain's CDR3 is CASSLGPDVSGETQYF. The DNA of the CDR3 is TGTGCCAGCAGCCTCGGCCCGGACGTTAGTGGGGAGACCCAGTACTTC.

This sequence joins TRBV5-1 and TRBJ2-3; a weak D match, TRBD1 (5 bases). CDR1 is SGHRS, CDR2 YFSETQ, per germline. The V end lost 4 bases, the J end lost 1 base, and 16 bases lay between the germline ends. The CDR3 sequence is 16 residues long. The CDR3 DNA follows: TGCGCCAGCAGCCCATGGGGCGCGGACCGCACAGATACGCAGTATTTT. Translation: CASSPWGADRTDTQYF.

The chain has TRBV29-1 and TRBJ2-7; D not resolved. Trimming stripped 3 bases from V and 4 bases from J, with 16 bases between. The CDR3 is 14 amino acids. Germline lookup yields CDR1 SQVTM and CDR2 ANQGSEA. CDR3 sequence (DNA): TGCAGCGTTGAGTTCGGTGGAGCTGTGTACGAGCAGTACTTC. It encodes CSVEFGGAVYEQYF.

The chain links TRBV27 to TRBJ2-5, with TRBD2 matching 11 bases. After removal of 3 bases from V and 4 bases from J, the junction contained 7 bases not matched to a gene. The CDR3 has 16 residues. Germline CDR1 is MNHEY and CDR2 is SMNVEV (reference sequence). The CDR3 nucleotides read TGTGCCAGCAGTTTCTCAGGACTAGCGGGCGTAGAGACCCAGTACTTC. Its protein is CASSFSGLAGVETQYF.

The rearrangement uses TRBV2 and TRBJ2-2; 12 bases are a match to TRBD2. The V gene's germline CDR1 is SNHLY and CDR2 FYNNEI. The J segment lost 5 bases and the V segment lost 8 bases, leaving 6 bases of the junction unmatched. The CDR3 length is 15 residues. In DNA form, the CDR3 reads TGTGCCAGCGGAAAGACTAGCGGGAGTACCGGGGAGCTGTTTTTT. Its translation is CASGKTSGSTGELFF.

This clone has only one observation. The chain employs TRBV5-1 and TRBJ2-3; 7 bases align to TRBD2. V gave up 4 bases and J gave up 2 bases; unmatched junction bases: 10. The CDR3 covers 16 residues. Per the germline V gene, CDR1 is SGHRS and CDR2 is YFSETQ. CDR3 nucleotide sequence: TGCGCCAGCAGCGGGGCCGGGACTACAAACACAGATACGCAGTATTTT. It codes for CASSGAGTTNTDTQYF.